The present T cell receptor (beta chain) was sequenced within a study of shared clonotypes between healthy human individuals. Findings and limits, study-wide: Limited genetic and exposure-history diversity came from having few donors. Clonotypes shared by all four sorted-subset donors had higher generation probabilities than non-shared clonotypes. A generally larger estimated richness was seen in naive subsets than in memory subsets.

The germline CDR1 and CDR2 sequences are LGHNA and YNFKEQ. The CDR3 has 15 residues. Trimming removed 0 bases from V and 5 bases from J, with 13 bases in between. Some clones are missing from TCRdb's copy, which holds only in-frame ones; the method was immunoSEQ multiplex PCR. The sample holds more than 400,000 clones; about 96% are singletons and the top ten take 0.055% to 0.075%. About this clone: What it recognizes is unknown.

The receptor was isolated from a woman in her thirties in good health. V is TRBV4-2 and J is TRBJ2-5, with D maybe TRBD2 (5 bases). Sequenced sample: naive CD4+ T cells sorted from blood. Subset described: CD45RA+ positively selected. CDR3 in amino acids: CASSQDGVGGETQYF. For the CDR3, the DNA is TGTGCCAGCAGCCAAGATGGCGTAGGCGGGGAGACCCAGTACTTC.